The 12 T cell receptor beta chains reported below all come from one sample, sequenced in a study of molecular identifiers for immune sequencing clone quantification. TCRdb redid the calling of the PCR reads with MiXCR, one entry per CDR3 protein. The sample gives around 470,000 distinct CDR3 sequences, about 20% of which show up once; around 0.84% is in the top ten. The sequencing sample was made of naive CD8+ T cells from blood, with Jurkat cell RNA spiked in. Noted subset: FACS-sorted CD8+CD4-CCR7+CD45RA+ naive T cells. These receptors were collected from a human donor in good health. Some libraries in this study had Jurkat cell RNA spiked in.

In this sample, this clonotype turned up a few times. This chain connects TRBV12-3 or TRBV12-4 to TRBJ1-3; 7 nucleotides match TRBD1. This CDR3 has 14 residues. V trimming: 6 bases; J trimming: 0 bases; junction bases outside the gene matches: 2. CDR3: CASSGDSSGNTIYF. The DNA of the CDR3 is TGTGCCAGCAGCGGGGACAGCTCTGGAAACACCATATATTTT.

This clonotype was detected only a few times. The genes are TRBV7-9 and TRBJ2-7, with a possible D match to TRBD1 (6 bases). The CDR3 sequence is 16 residues long. V lost 5 bases to trimming and J lost 2 bases, with 19 bases between them. The V gene's germline CDR1 is SEHNR and CDR2 FQNEAQ (reference sequence). CDR3 sequence reads: CASSADTGPATYEQYF. The CDR3 coding sequence is TGTGCCAGCAGCGCGGACACAGGGCCCGCCACCTACGAGCAGTACTTC.

This clonotype was found many times. This chain links TRBV28 with TRBJ2-7; 7 nucleotides align to TRBD1. The V gene end was trimmed by 6 bases and the J gene end by 5 bases; junction bases not matched to a gene: 10. Per germline, CDR1 MDHEN and CDR2 SYDVKM. CDR3 length: 14 amino acids. The CDR3 sequence is CASSSPGQKDEQYF. In DNA form, the CDR3 reads TGTGCCAGCAGCTCACCGGGACAGAAAGACGAGCAGTACTTC.

This chain links TRBV7-2 with TRBJ2-7; D unresolved. CDR1 and CDR2 from the germline V gene are SGHTA and FQGNSA. This CDR3 is 18 amino acids long. Trimming pared 3 bases from V and 1 base from J, leaving 22 bases between. CDR3 sequence reads: CASSFSNRFIKNSYEQYF. CDR3 nucleotide sequence: TGTGCCAGCAGCTTTTCCAACCGGTTCATCAAAAATTCCTACGAGCAGTACTTC.

The gene calls are TRBV5-6 and TRBJ2-2; 8 positions match TRBD2. Trimming removed 2 bases from V and 5 bases from J; junction bases left unmatched: 5. CDR1 is SGHDT and CDR2 is YYEEEE in the germline V gene. CDR3 length: 15 residues. CDR3 coding DNA: TGTGCCAGCAGCTTACGACTAGCGAGTACCGGGGAGCTGTTTTTT. It codes for CASSLRLASTGELFF.

This clonotype was recorded at least ten times. The chain carries TRBV20-1 and TRBJ2-5, with TRBD1 matching over 10 bases. Per the germline V gene, CDR1 is DFQATT and CDR2 is SNEGSKA (reference sequence). This CDR3 is 14 amino acids long. J lost 2 bases, V lost 3 bases, and 3 bases had no gene match. CDR3 residues: CSASGQGEQETQYF. DNA for the CDR3: TGCAGTGCTAGCGGACAGGGGGAACAAGAGACCCAGTACTTC.

This clonotype has just a few counts. The rearrangement joins TRBV6-1 to TRBJ1-2; D is perhaps TRBD1 (6 bases). This CDR3 contains 12 residues. The V end was cut by 10 bases, the J end by 4 bases, with 13 bases between. Germline V gene sequence: CDR1 MNHNS, CDR2 SASEGT. The CDR3 DNA sequence: TGTGCCATAGGGGGACTGGGCTATGGCTACACCTTC. It encodes CAIGGLGYGYTF.

This clonotype has a handful of counts. The chain has TRBV28 and TRBJ1-2; TRBD1 aligns across 8 bases. Germline loops: CDR1 MDHEN, CDR2 SYDVKM. This CDR3 has 14 amino acids. V gave up 4 bases and J gave up 4 bases; unmatched junction bases: 5. This CDR3 reads CASSSGQAIYGYTF. As DNA, the CDR3 is TGTGCCAGCAGTTCGGGACAGGCGATCTATGGCTACACCTTC.

This clonotype was observed at least ten times. V and J are TRBV15 and TRBJ1-1; tentative D call: TRBD1 (6 bases). CDR1 LNHNV and CDR2 YYDKDF come from the germline V gene (reference sequence). With 4 bases removed from V and 0 bases from J, the gap between germline ends came to 15 bases. This CDR3 is 16 amino acids long. The CDR3 nucleotides read TGTGCCACCAGCAAAGATCTGGGGGCGGTGAACACTGAAGCTTTCTTT. Protein sequence: CATSKDLGAVNTEAFF.

This clonotype was observed a few times. V gene TRBV10-3 combines with J gene TRBJ1-2; possible D gene TRBD1, 5 bases. V was cut by 6 bases and J by 3 bases, with 17 bases left in between. The CDR3 extends over 15 amino acids. CDR1 ENHRY and CDR2 SYGVKD come from the germline V gene. The CDR3 DNA sequence: TGTGCCATCAGGAGTCCGGGGGATCTCCACTATGGCTACACCTTC. Translating it yields CAIRSPGDLHYGYTF.

The chain couples TRBV7-9 to TRBJ2-2; a possible D gene is TRBD1 (5 bases). The CDR3 is made up of 13 amino acids. Germline V gene lookup returns CDR1 SEHNR and CDR2 FQNEAQ (reference sequence). V was pared by 7 bases and J by 4 bases, with 10 bases between. DNA of the CDR3: TGTGCCAGCACCGACAGCTCCACCGGGGAGCTGTTTTTT. Its protein is CASTDSSTGELFF.

V usage is TRBV7-9 and J usage is TRBJ2-2, with no clear D. Germline lookup yields CDR1 SEHNR and CDR2 FQNEAQ (reference sequence). There are 13 residues in the CDR3. Trimming shortened V by 5 bases and J by 4 bases, and 8 bases separated the two germline ends. CDR3 sequence: CASSVQSTGELFF. The DNA for the CDR3 is TGTGCCAGCAGCGTACAGAGCACCGGGGAGCTGTTTTTT.